The 29 T cell receptor beta chains below were found in one sample sequenced in a study of blood T cell repertoires in COVID-19. This table comes from immunoSEQ multiplex PCR, and its TCRdb copy is limited to in-frame clones, with some not included. The sample has some 15,000 clones, about 88% seen once; the top ten hold 25% to 35%. What was sequenced was peripheral blood. The receptors stem from a human donor in a cohort sampled during active COVID-19.

This chain uses TRBV6-2 or TRBV6-3 with TRBJ2-2; 12 bases agree with TRBD2. The CDR3 runs 20 residues. Germline values: CDR1 MNHEY, CDR2 SVGEGT. Trimming cost V 0 bases and J 7 bases; bases outside gene matches: 15. CDR3 residues: CASSYSGTSGGFLRLGELFF. The CDR3 DNA reads TGTGCCAGCAGTTACTCGGGAACTAGCGGGGGGTTTCTTCGCCTCGGGGAGCTGTTTTTT.

The chain couples TRBV9 to TRBJ1-3; D perhaps matches TRBD1 (6 bases). Germline lookup yields CDR1 SGDLS and CDR2 YYNGEE. The CDR3 has 16 amino acids. V was clipped by 4 bases and J by 4 bases, with 18 bases between them. CDR3 in amino acids: CASSLGDWTVGNTIYF. The CDR3 DNA is TGTGCCAGCAGCTTAGGAGACTGGACAGTAGGAAACACCATATATTTT.

The gene calls are TRBV7-8 and TRBJ1-2, with D uncertain. The CDR3 runs to 14 residues. Germline V lookup: CDR1 SGHVS, CDR2 FQNEAQ. The V gene lost 1 base and the J gene lost 6 bases, with 12 bases spanning the gap. The CDR3 DNA reads as TGTGCCAGCAGCTTAGGCAGGCGTAAGGATGGCTACACCTTC. Its protein is CASSLGRRKDGYTF.

The chain couples TRBV6-6 to TRBJ2-2, with 7 nucleotides matching TRBD2. CDR3 size: 14 residues. Germline lookup yields CDR1 MNHNY and CDR2 SVGAGI (reference sequence). V trimming: 0 bases; J trimming: 7 bases; junction bases outside the gene matches: 2. CDR3: CASSYSSGVGELFF. Written as DNA, the CDR3 is TGTGCCAGCAGTTACTCGAGCGGGGTCGGGGAGCTGTTTTTT.

The J gene is TRBJ2-7, the V gene TRBV5-6; the D gene is possibly TRBD1 (7 bases). CDR1 is SGHDT, CDR2 YYEEEE, per germline. This CDR3 region has 14 residues. The V end lost 4 bases, the J end lost 5 bases, and 16 bases lay between the germline ends. CDR3 loop: CASSLRDSFNEQYF. The CDR3 DNA sequence: TGTGCCAGCAGCCTGCGGGACAGCTTCAACGAGCAGTACTTC. Full variable domain (missing parts from reference TRBV5-6 and TRBJ2-7): DAGVTQSPTHLIKTRGQQVTLRCSPKSGHDTVSWYQQALGQGPQFIFQYYEEEERQRGNFPDRFSGHQFPNYSSELNVNALLLGDSALYLCASSLRDSFNEQYFGPGTRLTVT.

The chain recombines TRBV15 with TRBJ2-7, with 7 bases matching TRBD1. The CDR3 totals 12 residues. The V gene's germline CDR1 is LNHNV and CDR2 YYDKDF (reference sequence). Losses at the gene ends were 5 bases for V and 2 bases for J; bases not matched to a gene: 0. As DNA, the CDR3 is TGTGCCACCAGCCAGGGGGCCTACGAGCAGTACTTC. Translated, it gives CATSQGAYEQYF.

The V call is TRBV19, the J call TRBJ1-4, with 7 nucleotides matching TRBD1. Germline-derived CDR1 and CDR2 are LNHDA and SQIVND (reference sequence). After removal of 3 bases from V and 11 bases from J, the junction contained 9 bases not matched to a gene. This CDR3 region has 14 residues. In DNA form, the CDR3 reads TGTGCCAGTAGTATTCGACAGGGTAACTCCAAACTGTTTTTT. The encoded protein is CASSIRQGNSKLFF.

The rearrangement uses TRBV4-2 and TRBJ1-4; 9 nucleotides agree with TRBD1. The V gene's germline CDR1 is LGHNA and CDR2 YNFKEQ. The length of the CDR3 is 13 residues. The V segment lost 4 bases and the J segment 8 bases; nucleotides outside the gene matches: 2. This chain's CDR3 is CASSRQGEEKLFF. The CDR3 DNA follows: TGTGCCAGCAGCCGACAGGGGGAGGAAAAACTGTTTTTT.

V is TRBV21-1 and J is TRBJ1-2. TRBV21-1 is flagged as a pseudogene. The CDR3 extends over 16 amino acids. The CDR3 nucleotides read TGTGCCAGCACTCTCAACGGTTCCGGGGTAAGGTATGGCTACACCTTC. This sequence encodes CASTLNGSGVRYGYTF.

The chain uses TRBV15 and TRBJ2-7, with 9 bases lining up with TRBD1. V shed 8 bases and J 7 bases; nucleotides not matched to a gene: 9. From germline, CDR1 is LNHNV and CDR2 YYDKDF (reference sequence). This CDR3 has 13 amino acids. This chain's CDR3 is CATEQGQGGEQYF. The CDR3 coding sequence is TGTGCCACCGAACAGGGACAGGGTGGGGAGCAGTACTTC.

This chain links TRBV2 with TRBJ2-7; 7 bases align to TRBD1. CDR1 SNHLY and CDR2 FYNNEI come from the germline V gene. V lost 10 bases to trimming and J lost 5 bases; unmatched junction nucleotides: 8. The CDR3 is 12 amino acids. Here the CDR3 DNA reads TGTGCCAAACAGACAGGGCTCGACGAGCAGTACTTC. Its protein is CAKQTGLDEQYF.

CDR3 in DNA: TGCGCCAGCAAGGGGGGGGCTACGGACACTGAAGCTTTCTTT. This translates into CASKGGATDTEAFF. This chain uses TRBV5-1 with TRBJ1-1, with D possibly being TRBD1 (6 bases). CDR1 is SGHRS, CDR2 YFSETQ, per germline. This CDR3 has 14 residues. Trimming removed 6 bases at V and 3 bases at J, with 15 bases between.

The J gene is TRBJ1-2, the V gene TRBV3-1 (or the pseudogene TRBV3-2), with a weak D call TRBD1 (6 bases). The V end lost 1 base, the J end lost 2 bases, and 11 bases lay between the germline ends. This CDR3 comprises 15 residues. Looked up from germline, CDR1 is LGHDT and CDR2 is YNNKEL (reference sequence). CDR3 region: CASSQGGGRNYGYTF. For the CDR3, the DNA is TGTGCCAGCAGCCAAGGAGGGGGACGCAACTATGGCTACACCTTC.

The sample holds a few counts of this clone. The chain carries TRBV27 and TRBJ1-1; maybe TRBD1 (6 bases). Trimming removed 6 bases from V and 4 bases from J, with 18 bases in between. Germline assignment: CDR1 MNHEY and CDR2 SMNVEV (reference sequence). The CDR3 covers 15 residues. The DNA of the CDR3 is TGTGCCAGCAGCCTCAGAACAGGGTTGGGCACTGAAGCTTTCTTT. Protein sequence: CASSLRTGLGTEAFF.

J is TRBJ2-5 and V is TRBV5-4; D remains ambiguous. CDR1 is SGHNT and CDR2 is YYREEE in the germline V gene (reference sequence). The germline V and J ends were trimmed by 3 bases and 4 bases, with 16 bases remaining between them. CDR3 length equals 15 residues. CDR3: CASSYSGRQAETQYF. CDR3 coding DNA: TGTGCCAGCAGCTACTCAGGCAGGCAGGCAGAGACCCAGTACTTC.

The V call is TRBV14, the J call TRBJ2-3; perhaps TRBD2 as D (6 bases). There are 16 residues in the CDR3. The ends were cut back, 4 bases at V and 3 bases at J, with 17 bases in the middle. Germline CDR1 and CDR2: SGHDN and FVKESK. The CDR3, as DNA: TGTGCCAGCAGCCCGCGCCGGGGGAGTTTTACAGATACGCAGTATTTT. It is translated as CASSPRRGSFTDTQYF.

The gene calls are TRBV30 and TRBJ2-4; TRBD2 aligns across 10 bases. Per germline, CDR1 GTSNPN and CDR2 SVGIG (reference sequence). Trimming removed 5 bases from V and 5 bases from J; junction bases left unmatched: 3. The CDR3 is 13 residues long. The CDR3 coding sequence is TGTGCCTGGGCCGGACTAGCGGAAAACATTCAGTACTTC. Protein sequence: CAWAGLAENIQYF.

The table lists this clone with a few counts. The V gene is TRBV10-1, the J gene TRBJ2-1; the D gene is possibly TRBD2 (6 bases). Germline V gene sequence: CDR1 WNHNN, CDR2 SYGVQD (reference sequence). This CDR3 is built from 14 residues. The V end lost 0 bases, the J end lost 12 bases, and 15 bases lay between the germline ends. The CDR3 is CASSESTRGSRQFF. The DNA of the CDR3 is TGCGCCAGCAGTGAGTCGACCCGGGGGAGCAGGCAGTTCTTC.

This clone was observed a few times. The rearrangement joins TRBV2 to TRBJ2-1, with D unresolved. Trimming left V 0 bases short and J 3 bases short, with 18 bases between. The CDR3 covers 18 residues. Per the germline V gene, CDR1 is SNHLY and CDR2 is FYNNEI. Written as DNA, the CDR3 is TGTGCCAGCAGTGAAGCGCTTTGGATGGCAGGCTACTACAATGAGCAGTTCTTC. Protein: CASSEALWMAGYYNEQFF.

The CDR3 here is CASSFGGGPTDTQYF. The CDR3 bases are TGTGCCAGCAGCTTTGGCGGGGGGCCCACAGATACGCAGTATTTT. The rearrangement uses TRBV11-3 and TRBJ2-3; 8 nucleotides match TRBD2. The CDR3 contains 15 residues. V lost 3 bases, J lost 2 bases, and 4 bases stayed unmatched. Germline loops: CDR1 SGHNT, CDR2 YENEEA.

As to this clone: One end of the junction fails to match germline, which may point to a read error. The rearrangement links TRBV12-3 or TRBV12-4 to TRBJ2-7, with TRBD2 matching 7 bases. This CDR3 has 12 amino acids. The CDR3 region has the DNA TGTGCCAGCAGACTCGACCGGGACGGGGGGAGCTTC. It codes for CASRLDRDGGSF.

In this sample, this clone turned up once. J is TRBJ2-7 and V is TRBV21-1; the table's D call TRBD2 went unverified against the DNA. TRBV21-1 is assigned pseudogene status. The CDR3 runs to 17 residues. The CDR3 loop is CASSKVGGAFSSYEQYF. As DNA, the CDR3 is TGTGCCAGCAGCAAAGTAGGAGGGGCCTTTAGCTCCTACGAGCAGTACTTC.

The V call is TRBV10-3, the J call TRBJ2-7, with D unresolved. The CDR3 loop spans 14 amino acids. Germline loops: CDR1 ENHRY, CDR2 SYGVKD. Trimming took 5 bases from V and 0 from J, leaving 11 bases between them. CDR3 in DNA: TGTGCCATCAGTCCGACGAGGAGCTCCTACGAGCAGTACTTC. Its protein is CAISPTRSSYEQYF.

The chain has TRBV2 and TRBJ2-1; TRBD2 matches at 11 bases. V trimming: 7 bases; J trimming: 7 bases; junction bases outside the gene matches: 18. The length of the CDR3 is 18 residues. Looked up from germline, CDR1 is SNHLY and CDR2 is FYNNEI. DNA of the CDR3: TGTGCCAGCACCCGGGACCAAGCCGGGACTAGCGGTAAAAATGAGCAGTTCTTC. It translates to CASTRDQAGTSGKNEQFF.

V usage is TRBV5-1 and J usage is TRBJ1-1; D perhaps matches TRBD1 (5 bases). The length of the CDR3 is 14 residues. V was trimmed by 0 bases and J by 5 bases, leaving 11 bases between them. Per the germline V gene, CDR1 is SGHRS and CDR2 is YFSETQ. Here the CDR3 reads CASSLDGHGTEAFF. The CDR3 nucleotides are TGCGCCAGCAGCTTGGACGGACACGGAACTGAAGCTTTCTTT.

This chain uses TRBV30 with TRBJ1-3; D call uncertain. Germline V gene sequence: CDR1 GTSNPN, CDR2 SVGIG (reference sequence). CDR3 length: 17 residues. Trimming took 0 bases from V and 4 from J, leaving 19 bases between them. The CDR3 loop is CAWSVQSVGRRGNTIYF. The CDR3, as DNA: TGTGCCTGGAGTGTTCAATCCGTAGGGAGGCGAGGAAACACCATATATTTT.

The genes are TRBV4-1 and TRBJ1-4; D might be TRBD1 (6 bases). The germline V gene has CDR1 MGHRA and CDR2 YSYEKL. CDR3 length: 15 residues. With 4 bases removed from V and 7 bases from J, the gap between germline ends came to 16 bases. The DNA for the CDR3 is TGCGCCAGCAGCCCAGGGACATTTAATGGTGAAAAACTGTTTTTT. Its protein product is CASSPGTFNGEKLFF.

This chain connects TRBV7-8 to TRBJ2-7, with D maybe TRBD2 (5 bases). Germline loops: CDR1 SGHVS, CDR2 FQNEAQ. The length of the CDR3 is 15 residues. V lost 2 bases, J lost 1 base, and 12 bases lay in between. The CDR3 region has the DNA TGTGCCAGCAGCTTAAAGGAGGCCAGGTCCTACGAGCAGTACTTC. It specifies CASSLKEARSYEQYF.

The V and J genes are TRBV6-1 and TRBJ2-5; 11 bases match TRBD2. In germline, CDR1 is MNHNS, CDR2 SASEGT. The CDR3 contains 17 residues. Trimming took 3 bases from V and 3 from J; bases not matched to a gene: 9. DNA of the CDR3: TGTGCCAGCAGTGACTACAGCGGGACTAGCGGCAAAGAGACCCAGTACTTC. Protein: CASSDYSGTSGKETQYF.